The T cell receptor beta chain under discussion was sequenced for a study of T cells in Graves' hyperthyroidism and ophthalmopathy. With a duration under 2 months, the hyperthyroidism was newly diagnosed in patients aged 18 to 65. The V segment lost 7 bases and the J segment 0 bases; nucleotides outside the gene matches: 2. Germline CDR1 reads MDHEN; CDR2 reads SYDVKM. The CDR3 covers 14 residues. This clonotype has a handful of counts. Researchers amplified the TCR beta CDR3 regions from RNA transcripts. Carried out on the TCR CDR3, a first-round RT-PCR used the HTBI primer set. TCRdb called the multiplex PCR reads again in MiXCR, with one record for every CDR3 protein. The profile shows 600,000 or so distinct CDR3 sequences, around 15% of them singletons.

The receptor comes from a woman aged 25 to 39 with Graves' hyperthyroidism. The sequenced sample consisted of blood. The genes are TRBV28 and TRBJ2-2; 7 bases are shared with TRBD1. The CDR3 nucleotides are TGTGCCAGCAAGGACAGGCCGAACACCGGGGAGCTGTTTTTT. Translated: CASKDRPNTGELFF.